This T cell receptor beta chain comes out of a study of T cells expressing NK-cell markers. A note on this clonotype: The antigen is not known.

Study results and caveats: Whether expanded NKG2C+ T cell clones were HCMV-specific remained unclear. Dominant NKG2C+ clonotypes accounted for about 1.0-7.0% of CD8+ T cells in roughly 6 donors.

The CDR3 has 14 amino acids. CDR1 is SEHNR, CDR2 FQNEAQ, per germline (reference sequence). The authors generated TCR beta cDNA through 5'RACE template switching with UMIs. For each CDR3 protein, TCRdb gives one entry from its re-call of the 5' RACE reads, without DNA. In total, the table holds about 540,000 distinct CDR3 sequences. The sequenced sample was blood T cells: a sorted CD56 or NKG2C T cell subset, CD4+ or CD8+ T cells, or bulk PBMC T cells (not recorded which). This receptor was identified in a man aged 18 to 29 in good health. This rearrangement joins TRBV7-9 to TRBJ2-7. CDR3 sequence: CASSTKSPSYEQYF. Based on the CDR3 plus reference TRBV7-9 and TRBJ2-7, the full variable domain is DTGVSQNPRHKITKRGQNVTFRCDPISEHNRLYWYRQTLGQGPEFLTYFQNEAQLEKSRLLSDRFSAERPKGSFSTLEIQRTEQGDSAMYLCASSTKSPSYEQYFGPGTRLTVT.